The text below deals with one T cell receptor beta chain. A junction boundary mismatches the germline segment, possibly from a read error. The germline gives CDR1 SGHNT, CDR2 YENEEA. The CDR3 runs to 15 residues. Unsorted bulk tissue of roughly 19-30 mg yielded co-extracted RNA and DNA. There were only treatment-naive patients, all with chronic HBV infection. Each tumor sample had over 75% viable tumor cells. The sample is drawn from a study of tumor-infiltrating lymphocytes in primary liver carcinoma. Across the study: Patients comprised men and women whose ages fell between 30 and 69 years.

Starting material of 500 to 600 ng total RNA yielded TCR beta cDNA via a constant-region primer. Libraries for TCR beta were built through three nested multiplex PCR rounds, which together made up a slightly modified ARM-PCR procedure. A C-beta reverse primer and TRBV1-TRBV30 forward primers served in each of the first two PCR rounds, at 10 cycles apiece. TCRdb recomputed calls from the multiplex PCR reads with MiXCR, one row per CDR3 protein. The sample gives approximately 110,000 distinct CDR3 sequences, 60% to 70% of which show up once; 7% to 10% is in the top ten. This clonotype originated in an older woman with primary liver carcinoma and hepatitis B virus infection. The V gene is TRBV11-3, the J gene TRBJ2-1; D is ambiguous. Sample: liver tumor tissue from sampling region 1. Sample subset: tumor region T1, superior pole. The CDR3 sequence: CASSSSVGSYNEQSF. The CDR3, as DNA: TGTGCCAGCAGCTCATCCGTCGGCTCCTACAATGAGCAGTCCTTC.